Below are 7 T cell receptor beta chains sequenced from a single sample in a study of human T cells and chemical hapten exposure. TCRdb redid the calling of the RACE reads with MiXCR, one entry per CDR3 protein. The sample has some 200,000 distinct CDR3 sequences; 25% to 35% are singletons. Time point here: pre-sensitization, week 0. Noted treatment: therapeutic diphenylcyclopropenone sensitization with weekly scalp DPC. The input for sequencing was whole blood, taken in connection with sensitization to the hapten diphenylcyclopropenone (DPC). Receptor source: a woman in her twenties or thirties with alopecia areata. Some clones in this sample may be carry-over from other donors' samples.

The chain uses TRBV20-1 and TRBJ2-7, with 9 bases identical to TRBD1. The germline CDR1 and CDR2 sequences are DFQATT and SNEGSKA (reference sequence). The CDR3 is 15 amino acids. Trimming removed 5 bases from V and 6 bases from J; junction bases left unmatched: 14. CDR3 sequence: CSAPRLGTGSSEQYF. The CDR3 DNA follows: TGCAGTGCTCCCCGGTTAGGGACAGGGTCGTCCGAGCAGTACTTC.

This clonotype was counted a few times. This chain connects TRBV6-6 to TRBJ1-1; TRBD1 is a possible D gene (5 bases). Germline values: CDR1 MNHNY, CDR2 SVGAGI (reference sequence). Trimming took off 2 bases at V and 6 bases at J, with 16 bases between the two ends. The CDR3 totals 15 residues. CDR3 loop: CASSYEVTGRAEAFF. The CDR3 nucleotides are TGTGCCAGCAGTTACGAAGTAACAGGAAGGGCTGAAGCTTTCTTT.

The chain is built from TRBV2 and TRBJ1-2, with D hard to call. V lost 1 base to trimming and J lost 0 bases, with 9 bases between them. From germline, CDR1 is SNHLY and CDR2 FYNNEI. The CDR3 loop spans 15 amino acids. CDR3 DNA: TGTGCCAGCAGTGAAGTAGCCCTAGCTAACTATGGCTACACCTTC. Its protein product is CASSEVALANYGYTF.

This clonotype was recorded a few times. J is TRBJ1-2 and V is TRBV20-1; TRBD1 might be the D (6 bases). This CDR3 has 15 amino acids. Trimming cost V 3 bases and J 4 bases, with 18 bases left between them. CDR1 DFQATT and CDR2 SNEGSKA come from the germline V gene (reference sequence). This CDR3 is CSARPTDSIIYGYTF. The CDR3 DNA is TGCAGTGCTAGGCCAACGGACAGCATTATCTATGGCTACACCTTC.

The chain carries TRBV29-1 and TRBJ2-5; D is ambiguous. Trimming took off 3 bases at V and 7 bases at J, with 6 bases between the two ends. The CDR3 sequence is 10 residues long. Germline CDR1 is SQVTM and CDR2 is ANQGSEA. Here the CDR3 reads CSVDPGTQYF. CDR3 sequence (DNA): TGCAGCGTTGACCCGGGGACCCAGTACTTC.

The chain joins TRBV28 to TRBJ1-5; D not certain. Germline V gives CDR1 MDHEN, CDR2 SYDVKM. The V and J ends lost 3 bases and 2 bases respectively, with 8 bases between them. This CDR3 spans 14 amino acids. The CDR3 DNA sequence: TGTGCCAGCAGTTTGGATAATGGCAATCAGCCCCAGCATTTT. Protein: CASSLDNGNQPQHF.

The chain carries TRBV28 and TRBJ2-1, with D tentatively TRBD2 (5 bases). Trimming took 3 bases from V and 6 from J, leaving 15 bases between them. Looked up from germline, CDR1 is MDHEN and CDR2 is SYDVKM. CDR3 length: 15 amino acids. CDR3 region: CASSLGRDGGNEQFF. The CDR3 region has the DNA TGTGCCAGCAGTTTGGGTAGGGATGGAGGCAATGAGCAGTTCTTC. Using reference TRBV28 and TRBJ2-1 for the parts outside the CDR3, the full variable domain is DVKVTQSSRYLVKRTGEKVFLECVQDMDHENMFWYRQDPGLGLRLIYFSYDVKMKEKGDIPEGYSVSREKKERFSLILESASTNQTSMYLCASSLGRDGGNEQFFGPGTRLTVL.